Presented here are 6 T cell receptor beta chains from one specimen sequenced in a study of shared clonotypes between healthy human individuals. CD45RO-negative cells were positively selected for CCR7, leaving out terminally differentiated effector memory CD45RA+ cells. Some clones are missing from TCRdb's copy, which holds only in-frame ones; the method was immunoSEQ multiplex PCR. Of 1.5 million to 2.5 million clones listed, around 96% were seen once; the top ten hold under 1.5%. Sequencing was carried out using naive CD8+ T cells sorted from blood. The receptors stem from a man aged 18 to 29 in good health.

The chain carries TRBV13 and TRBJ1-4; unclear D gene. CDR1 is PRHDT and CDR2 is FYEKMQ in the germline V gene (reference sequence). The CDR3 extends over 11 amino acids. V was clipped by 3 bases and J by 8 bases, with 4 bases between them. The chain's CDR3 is CASSFGEKLFF. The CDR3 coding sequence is TGTGCCAGCAGCTTTGGAGAAAAACTGTTTTTT.

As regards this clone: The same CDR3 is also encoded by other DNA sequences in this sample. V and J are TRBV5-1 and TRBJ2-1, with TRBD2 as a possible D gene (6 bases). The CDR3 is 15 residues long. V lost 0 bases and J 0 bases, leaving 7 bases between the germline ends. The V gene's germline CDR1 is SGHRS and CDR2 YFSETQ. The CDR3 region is CASSLVGGSYNEQFF. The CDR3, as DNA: TGCGCCAGCAGCTTGGTCGGGGGCTCCTACAATGAGCAGTTCTTC.

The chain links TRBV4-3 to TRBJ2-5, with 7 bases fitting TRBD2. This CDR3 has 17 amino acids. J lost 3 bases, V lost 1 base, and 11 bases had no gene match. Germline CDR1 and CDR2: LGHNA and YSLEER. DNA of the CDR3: TGCGCCAGCAGCCAAGTTTTGGGAGGGAGGGAAAAAGAGACCCAGTACTTC. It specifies CASSQVLGGREKETQYF.

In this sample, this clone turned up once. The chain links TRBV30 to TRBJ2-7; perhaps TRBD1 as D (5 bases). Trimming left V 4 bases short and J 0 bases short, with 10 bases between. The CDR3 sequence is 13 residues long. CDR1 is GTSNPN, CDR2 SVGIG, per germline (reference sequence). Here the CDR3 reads CAWNVDSSYEQYF. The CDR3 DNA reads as TGTGCCTGGAACGTAGACAGCTCCTACGAGCAGTACTTC.

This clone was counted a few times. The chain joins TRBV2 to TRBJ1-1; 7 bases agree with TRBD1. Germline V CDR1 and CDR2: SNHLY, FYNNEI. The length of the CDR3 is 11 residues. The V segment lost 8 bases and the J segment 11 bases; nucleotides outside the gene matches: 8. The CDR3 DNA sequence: TGTGCCAGCCACCAGGGGGAGTTTGCTTTCTTT. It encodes CASHQGEFAFF.

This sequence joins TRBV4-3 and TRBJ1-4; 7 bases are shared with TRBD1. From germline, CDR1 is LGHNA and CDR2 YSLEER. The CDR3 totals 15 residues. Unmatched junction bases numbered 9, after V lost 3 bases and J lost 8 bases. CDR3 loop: CASSHLLGQEEKLFF. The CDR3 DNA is TGCGCCAGCAGCCATCTCCTTGGACAGGAAGAAAAACTGTTTTTT.